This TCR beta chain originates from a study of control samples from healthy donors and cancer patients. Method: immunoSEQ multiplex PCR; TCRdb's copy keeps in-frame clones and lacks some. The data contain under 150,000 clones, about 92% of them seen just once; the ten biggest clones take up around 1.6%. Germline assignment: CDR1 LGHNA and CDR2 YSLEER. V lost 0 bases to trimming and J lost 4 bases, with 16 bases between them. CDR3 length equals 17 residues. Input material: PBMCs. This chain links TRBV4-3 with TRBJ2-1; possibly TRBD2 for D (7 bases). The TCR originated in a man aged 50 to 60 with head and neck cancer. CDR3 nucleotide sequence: TGCGCCAGCAGCCAAGATAAGGCGGGGGCGGAGTACAATGAGCAGTTCTTC. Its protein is CASSQDKAGAEYNEQFF.